This T cell receptor (beta chain) was obtained from a study of blood T cell repertoires in COVID-19. TCRdb keeps only in-frame clones here, not all; method: immunoSEQ multiplex PCR. The sample lists hundreds of thousands of clones, 82% occurring once. The junction had 8 bases not matched to a gene; V was cut back by 6 bases and J by 8 bases. The CDR3 runs 13 residues. Per germline, CDR1 MDHEN and CDR2 SYDVKM. The TCR originated in a woman at least 80 years old with acute or convalescent COVID-19. Material for sequencing was peripheral blood. The rearrangement links TRBV28 to TRBJ1-2, with TRBD1 matching 8 bases. The CDR3 here is CASRMQGAQGYTF. The CDR3 nucleotides read TGTGCCAGCAGAATGCAGGGGGCGCAGGGCTACACCTTC.